This T cell receptor (beta chain) was documented in a study of brain T cells in children with intractable seizures. This clone was observed a single time. Produced via immunoSEQ multiplex PCR; TCRdb's table is partial and in-frame only. The sample records about 110,000 clones, around 94% being singletons. Between the trimmed V and J ends, which lost 1 base and 4 bases, there was a span of 8 bases. This CDR3 is 14 amino acids long. Germline-derived CDR1 and CDR2 are SEHNR and FQNEAQ (reference sequence). The origin of this receptor is a boy under two years old with hemimegalencephaly and intractable seizures. The chain joins TRBV7-9 to TRBJ2-1; no reliable D call. Here the sequenced sample was peripheral blood, taken at surgery. The CDR3 sequence is CASSLDRGYNEQFF. The CDR3 DNA follows: TGTGCCAGCAGCTTAGACCGCGGATACAATGAGCAGTTCTTC.